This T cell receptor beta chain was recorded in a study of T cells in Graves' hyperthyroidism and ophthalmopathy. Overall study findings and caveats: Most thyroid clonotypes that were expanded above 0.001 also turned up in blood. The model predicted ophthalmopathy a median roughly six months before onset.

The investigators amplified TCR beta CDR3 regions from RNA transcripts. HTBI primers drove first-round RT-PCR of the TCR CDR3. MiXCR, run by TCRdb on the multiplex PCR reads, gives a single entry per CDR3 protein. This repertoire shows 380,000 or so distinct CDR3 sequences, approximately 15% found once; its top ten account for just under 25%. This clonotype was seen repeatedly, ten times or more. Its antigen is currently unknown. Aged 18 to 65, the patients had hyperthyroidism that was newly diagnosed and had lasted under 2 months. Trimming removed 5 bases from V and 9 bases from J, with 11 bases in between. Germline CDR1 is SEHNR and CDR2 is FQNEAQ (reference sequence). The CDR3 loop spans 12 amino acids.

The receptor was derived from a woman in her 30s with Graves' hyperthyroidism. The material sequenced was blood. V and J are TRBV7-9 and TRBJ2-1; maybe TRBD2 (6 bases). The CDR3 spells CASSPRGTEQFF. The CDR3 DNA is TGTGCCAGCAGCCCGCGGGGCACTGAGCAGTTCTTC.